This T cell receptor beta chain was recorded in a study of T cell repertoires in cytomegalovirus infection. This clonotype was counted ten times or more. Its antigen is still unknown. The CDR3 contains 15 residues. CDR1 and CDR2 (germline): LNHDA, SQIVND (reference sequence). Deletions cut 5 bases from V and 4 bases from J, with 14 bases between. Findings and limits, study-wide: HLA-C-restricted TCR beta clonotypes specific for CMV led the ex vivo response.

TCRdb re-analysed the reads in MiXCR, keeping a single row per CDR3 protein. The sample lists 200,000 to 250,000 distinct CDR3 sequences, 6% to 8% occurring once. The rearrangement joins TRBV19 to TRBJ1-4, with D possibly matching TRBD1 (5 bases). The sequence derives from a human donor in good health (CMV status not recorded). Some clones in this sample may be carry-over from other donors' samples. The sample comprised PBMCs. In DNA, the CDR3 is TGTGCCAGTAGTCTCTTGACAGCAGATAATGAAAAACTGTTTTTT. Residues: CASSLLTADNEKLFF.